This T cell receptor (beta chain) was profiled in a study of shared clonotypes between healthy human individuals. Genomic DNA belonging to each subset was distributed in equal measure over several immunoSEQ plates. Authors' methods: There were no quality scores in the junction-only immunoSEQ sequences, so filtering differed. Here immunoSEQ multiplex PCR was the method, and the copy in TCRdb shows in-frame clones only, minus some. That table is the source of V, J and clone size, and D and trimming were worked out from the DNA. This repertoire shows 2,500,000 or so clones, roughly 90% found once; its top ten account for approximately 0.41%. The germline V gene has CDR1 KGHSH and CDR2 LQKENI. After removal of 6 bases from V and 7 bases from J, the junction contained 8 bases not matched to a gene. The CDR3 totals 14 residues. A note on this clone: Its antigen remains unidentified.

The investigators split CD4+ cells into a CD45RA+ naive subset and a CD45RA-negative memory subset. Study-wide results and limits: A reduction in generation probabilities was seen for non-shared clonotypes relative to those shared by all four donors.

The sequence came from a young man in good health. Some clones in this sample may be carry-over from other donors' samples. The chain couples TRBV18 to TRBJ1-4; TRBD1 agrees at 7 bases. The sample taken for sequencing was naive CD4+ T cells from PBMCs. Subset indicated: CD45RA+ positively selected. CDR3 sequence reads: CASSHGQAGEKLFF. The CDR3 DNA reads as TGTGCCAGCTCCCACGGACAGGCCGGTGAAAAACTGTTTTTT.